This T cell receptor (beta chain) was documented in a study of regulatory and conventional T cells in RAG deficiency. Study-wide results and limits: Other subsets showed around 9.4-fold reductions, but Treg unique TCR beta sequences fell roughly 100-fold in these patients. RAG-deficient patients showed markedly lower Shannon entropy and higher Simpson indices than control T-cell subsets.

The protocol was immunoSEQ multiplex PCR, while the TCRdb copy is restricted to in-frame clones and leaves out a portion. The sample has about 34,000 clones, more than 75% seen once; the top ten hold roughly 3%. In regard to this clone: As yet, its antigen is unknown.

The sorted conventional CD4+ T cells were CD25-low and CD127-high, with genomic DNA sequenced. The same sample was also studied in work on regulatory T cells. That work adds: Amplification used 52 TRBV primers and 13 TRBJ primers.

The sequence was obtained from a human donor in good health. The sample comprised CD4+ effector T cells sorted from blood.

CDR3 protein: CASTTQGGETQYF. CDR3 sequence (DNA): TGTGCCAGCACCACACAGGGAGGAGAGACCCAGTACTTC. The chain uses TRBV6-1 and TRBJ2-5; TRBD1 or TRBD2 may be the D gene (6 bases each). The V and J ends lost 7 bases and 4 bases respectively, with 13 bases between them. The V gene's germline CDR1 is MNHNS and CDR2 SASEGT. The CDR3 extends over 13 amino acids.